This T cell receptor (beta chain) is drawn from a study of shared clonotypes between healthy human individuals. Overall study: Three plates were used per donor for CD4 naive, three for CD4 memory, two for CD8 naive and one for CD8 memory.

CDR3 size: 14 residues. In germline, CDR1 is LNHNV, CDR2 YYDKDF (reference sequence). V dropped 3 bases and J dropped 2 bases, with 10 bases sitting between them. Only in-frame clones appear in the TCRdb table, and some are missing; sequencing was by immunoSEQ multiplex PCR. This table holds 900,000 to 1,200,000 clones, 75% to 80% found once. The chain recombines TRBV15 with TRBJ1-1; the D is unclear. This TCR derives from a man between 18 and 35 years old in good health. Some clones in this sample may be carry-over from other donors' samples. The specimen sequenced was memory CD4+ T cells from PBMCs. Subset: CD45RA-negative fraction. The CDR3 coding sequence is TGTGCCACCAGCAGGCCATTCAAAAACACTGAAGCTTTCTTT. The encoded protein is CATSRPFKNTEAFF.